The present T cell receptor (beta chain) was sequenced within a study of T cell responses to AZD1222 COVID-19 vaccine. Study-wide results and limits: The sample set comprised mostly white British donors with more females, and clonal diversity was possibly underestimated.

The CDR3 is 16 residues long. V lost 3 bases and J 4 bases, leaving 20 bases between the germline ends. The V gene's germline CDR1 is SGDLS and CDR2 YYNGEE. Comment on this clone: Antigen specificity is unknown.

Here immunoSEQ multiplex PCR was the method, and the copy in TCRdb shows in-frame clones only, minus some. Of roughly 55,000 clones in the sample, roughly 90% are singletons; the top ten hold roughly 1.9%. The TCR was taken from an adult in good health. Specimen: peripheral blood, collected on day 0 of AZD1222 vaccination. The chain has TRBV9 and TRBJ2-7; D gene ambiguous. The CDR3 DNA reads TGTGCCAGCAGCGATGCACCCGGGTCTTTGCGGTACGAGCAGTACTTC. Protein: CASSDAPGSLRYEQYF. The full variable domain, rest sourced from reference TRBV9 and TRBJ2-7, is DSGVTQTPKHLITATGQRVTLRCSPRSGDLSVYWYQQSLDQGLQFLIQYYNGEERAKGNILERFSAQQFPDLHSELNLSSLELGDSALYFCASSDAPGSLRYEQYFGPGTRLTVT.